The clone carrying this TCR beta chain was counted a few times. What it binds is unknown. The sample originates from a study of T-cell reconstitution after alpha-beta-depleted transplantation in children. Study-level findings and limits: Newly produced T cells mostly accounted for T-cell counts and diversity one year post-transplant. Where alpha-beta T cells came from about two months after transplant was reportedly several hundred expanded graft clones.

The library targeted TCRbeta and was prepared with unique molecular identifiers. TCRdb used MiXCR to reprocess the PCR reads, holding one entry per CDR3 protein. The repertoire has 200,000 to 300,000 distinct CDR3 sequences, roughly 24% of them found once; the top ten carry about 2.5%. Sequenced here: PBMCs, sampled before TCRalphabeta/CD19-depleted stem cell transplant. This clonotype was sampled from a girl aged 2-9 years with Fanconi anemia, due to receive a stem cell transplant.

In nucleotides, the CDR3 is TGCAGTGCTAGATATCAGGGTGGGGTCCGCGAGCAGTACTTC. Its protein product is CSARYQGGVREQYF. The J gene is TRBJ2-7, the V gene TRBV20-1; perhaps TRBD1 as D (5 bases). The CDR3 is 14 amino acids. The V gene's germline CDR1 is DFQATT and CDR2 SNEGSKA (reference sequence). Trimming removed 2 bases at V and 6 bases at J, with 17 bases between.